This T cell receptor beta chain was profiled in a study of technical replicates of blood from several donors. J gave up 5 bases and V 5 bases, and 11 bases lay outside the gene matches. Germline V lookup: CDR1 SEHNR, CDR2 FQNEAQ (reference sequence). The CDR3 consists of 15 residues. Using immunoSEQ multiplex PCR, the repertoire was profiled, and TCRdb retains in-frame clones only, with some absent. The table records tens of thousands of clones, around 90% of them present only once. The rearrangement uses TRBV7-9 and TRBJ2-7; the match to TRBD1 covers 8 bases. The sample comprised T cells isolated from PBMCs. This receptor was identified in a human donor in good health. Some clones in this sample may be carry-over from other donors' samples. The CDR3 DNA follows: TGTGCCAGCAGCCCCCCGGGGACAGGTACTCACGAGCAGTACTTC. Translated: CASSPPGTGTHEQYF.